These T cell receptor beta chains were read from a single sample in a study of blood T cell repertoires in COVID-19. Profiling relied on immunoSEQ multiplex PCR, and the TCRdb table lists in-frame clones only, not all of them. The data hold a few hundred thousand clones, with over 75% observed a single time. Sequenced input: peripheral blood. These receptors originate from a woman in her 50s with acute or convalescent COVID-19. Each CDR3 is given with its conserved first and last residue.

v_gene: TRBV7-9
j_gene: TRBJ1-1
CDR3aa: CASSSRTVNTEAFF

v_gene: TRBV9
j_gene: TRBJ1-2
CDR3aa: CASSPDRYYGYTF

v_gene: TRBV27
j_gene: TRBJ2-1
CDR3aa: CASSQLAGSGLDNEQFF

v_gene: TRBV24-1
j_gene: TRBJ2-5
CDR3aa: CATNQGAQETQYF

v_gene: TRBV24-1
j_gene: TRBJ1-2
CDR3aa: CATSDITAGNGYTF

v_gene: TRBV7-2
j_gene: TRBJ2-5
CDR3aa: CASSPLAGGWETQYF

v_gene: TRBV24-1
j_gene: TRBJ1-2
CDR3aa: CATSARSVSRGRYGYTF

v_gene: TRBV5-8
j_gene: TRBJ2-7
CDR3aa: CASSVRGGQGSYEQYF

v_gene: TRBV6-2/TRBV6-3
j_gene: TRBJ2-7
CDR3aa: CASSTDNLGLAGGSSYEQYF

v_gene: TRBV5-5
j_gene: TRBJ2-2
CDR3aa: CASSLGIGENTGELFF

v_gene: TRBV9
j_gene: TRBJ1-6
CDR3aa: CASSVDARGNSPLHF

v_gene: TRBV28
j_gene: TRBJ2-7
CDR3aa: CASSGGLAGVQYVEQYF

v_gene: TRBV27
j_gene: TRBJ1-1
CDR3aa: CASSLSPGVTEAFF

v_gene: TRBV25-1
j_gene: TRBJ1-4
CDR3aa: CASSDHNEKLFF

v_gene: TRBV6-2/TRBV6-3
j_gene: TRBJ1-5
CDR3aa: CASSIRDSGNQPQHF

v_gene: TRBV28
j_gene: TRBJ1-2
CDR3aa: CASSSSGQDNYGYTF